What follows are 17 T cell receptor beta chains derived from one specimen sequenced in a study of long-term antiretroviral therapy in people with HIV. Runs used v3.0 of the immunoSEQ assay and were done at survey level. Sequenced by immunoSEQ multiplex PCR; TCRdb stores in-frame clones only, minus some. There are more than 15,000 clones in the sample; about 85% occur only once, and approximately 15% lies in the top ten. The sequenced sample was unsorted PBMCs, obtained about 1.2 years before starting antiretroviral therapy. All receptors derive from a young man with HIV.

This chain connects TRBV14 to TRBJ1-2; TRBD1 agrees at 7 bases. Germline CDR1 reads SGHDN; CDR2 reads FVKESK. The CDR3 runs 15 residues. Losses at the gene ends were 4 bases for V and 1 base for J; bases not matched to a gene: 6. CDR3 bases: TGTGCCAGCAGCCTACAGGGGATAGTTAACTATGGCTACACCTTC. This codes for CASSLQGIVNYGYTF.

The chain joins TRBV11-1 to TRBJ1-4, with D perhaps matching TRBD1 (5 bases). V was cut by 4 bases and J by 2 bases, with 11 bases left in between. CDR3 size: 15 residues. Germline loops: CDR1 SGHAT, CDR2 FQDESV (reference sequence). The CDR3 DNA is TGTGCCAGCAGCTGGGACGGGGCGACTAATGAAAAACTGTTTTTT. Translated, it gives CASSWDGATNEKLFF.

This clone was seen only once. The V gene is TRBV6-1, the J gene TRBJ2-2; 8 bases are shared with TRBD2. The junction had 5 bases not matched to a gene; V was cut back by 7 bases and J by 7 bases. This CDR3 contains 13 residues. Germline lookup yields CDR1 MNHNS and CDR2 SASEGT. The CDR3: CASTKRENGELFF. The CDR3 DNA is TGTGCCAGCACCAAGCGGGAGAACGGGGAGCTGTTTTTT.

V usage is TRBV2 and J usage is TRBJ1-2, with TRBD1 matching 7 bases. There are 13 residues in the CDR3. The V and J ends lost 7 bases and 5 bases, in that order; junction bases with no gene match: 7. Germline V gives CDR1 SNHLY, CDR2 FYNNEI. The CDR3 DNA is TGTGCCAGCAAGCCCAGGGGGTCTTATGGCTACACCTTC. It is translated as CASKPRGSYGYTF.

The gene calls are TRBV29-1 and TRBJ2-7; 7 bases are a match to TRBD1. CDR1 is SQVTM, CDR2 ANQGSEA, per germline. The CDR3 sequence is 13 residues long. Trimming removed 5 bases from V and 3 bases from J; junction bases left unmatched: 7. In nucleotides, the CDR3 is TGCAGCGTTTCCACGGGACAGATCTACGAGCAGTACTTC. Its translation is CSVSTGQIYEQYF.

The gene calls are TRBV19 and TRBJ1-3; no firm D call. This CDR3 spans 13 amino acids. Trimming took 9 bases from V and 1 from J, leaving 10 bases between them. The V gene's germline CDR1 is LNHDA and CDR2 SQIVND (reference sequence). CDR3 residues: CASNQLSGNTIYF. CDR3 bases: TGTGCCAGCAATCAGTTATCTGGAAACACCATATATTTT.

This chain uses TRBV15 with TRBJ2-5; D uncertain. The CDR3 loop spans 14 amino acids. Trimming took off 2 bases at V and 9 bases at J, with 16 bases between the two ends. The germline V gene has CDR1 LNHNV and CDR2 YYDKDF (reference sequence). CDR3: CATSRLSDPEAQYF. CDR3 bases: TGTGCCACCAGCAGACTATCAGACCCCGAGGCCCAGTACTTC.

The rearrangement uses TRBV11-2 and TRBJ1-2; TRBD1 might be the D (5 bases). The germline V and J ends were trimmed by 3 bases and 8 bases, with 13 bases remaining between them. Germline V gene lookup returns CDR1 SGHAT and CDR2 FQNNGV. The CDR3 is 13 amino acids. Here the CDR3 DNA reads TGTGCCAGCAGCTTGGACAAATTTCTCGGCTACACCTTC. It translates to CASSLDKFLGYTF.

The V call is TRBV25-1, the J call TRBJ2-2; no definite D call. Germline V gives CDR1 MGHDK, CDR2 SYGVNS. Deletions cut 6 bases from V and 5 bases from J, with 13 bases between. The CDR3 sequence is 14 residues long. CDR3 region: CASSLHSGTGELFF. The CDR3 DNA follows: TGTGCCAGCAGCCTTCATAGTGGGACCGGGGAGCTGTTTTTT.

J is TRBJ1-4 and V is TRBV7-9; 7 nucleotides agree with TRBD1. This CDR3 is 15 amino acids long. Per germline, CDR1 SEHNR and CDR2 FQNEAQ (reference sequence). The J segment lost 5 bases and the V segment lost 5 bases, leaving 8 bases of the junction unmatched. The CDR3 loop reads CASSGPTGNNEKLFF. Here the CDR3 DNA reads TGTGCCAGCAGCGGCCCGACAGGGAACAATGAAAAACTGTTTTTT.

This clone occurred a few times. Here the CDR3 reads CASSYSAFEGYTF. The CDR3 nucleotides are TGTGCCAGCAGTTACTCAGCCTTTGAAGGCTACACCTTC. V is TRBV6-5 and J is TRBJ1-2; D gene uncertain. The CDR3 runs to 13 residues. V was trimmed by 0 bases and J by 8 bases, leaving 10 bases between them. Looked up from germline, CDR1 is MNHEY and CDR2 is SVGAGI.

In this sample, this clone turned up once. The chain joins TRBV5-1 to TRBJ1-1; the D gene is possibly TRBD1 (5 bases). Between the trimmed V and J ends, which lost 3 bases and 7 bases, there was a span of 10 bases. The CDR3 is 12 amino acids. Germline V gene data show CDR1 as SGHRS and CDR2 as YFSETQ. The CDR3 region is CASSSLGGEAFF. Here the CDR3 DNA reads TGCGCCAGCAGCTCTCTGGGGGGTGAAGCTTTCTTT.

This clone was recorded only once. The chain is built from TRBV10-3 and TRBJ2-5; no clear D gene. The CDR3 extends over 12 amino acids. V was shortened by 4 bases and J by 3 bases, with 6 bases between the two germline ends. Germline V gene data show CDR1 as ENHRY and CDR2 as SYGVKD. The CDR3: CAISVQKETQYF. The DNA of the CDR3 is TGTGCCATCAGTGTACAGAAAGAGACCCAGTACTTC.

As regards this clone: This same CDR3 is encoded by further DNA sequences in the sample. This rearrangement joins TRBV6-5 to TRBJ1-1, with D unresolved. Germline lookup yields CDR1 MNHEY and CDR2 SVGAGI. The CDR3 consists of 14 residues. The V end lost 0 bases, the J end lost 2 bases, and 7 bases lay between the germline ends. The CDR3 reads CASSYSRANTEAFF. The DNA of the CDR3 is TGTGCCAGCAGTTACTCACGGGCCAACACTGAAGCTTTCTTT.

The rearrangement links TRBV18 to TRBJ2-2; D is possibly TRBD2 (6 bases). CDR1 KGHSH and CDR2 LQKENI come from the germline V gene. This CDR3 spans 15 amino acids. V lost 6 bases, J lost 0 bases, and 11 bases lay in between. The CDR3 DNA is TGTGCCAGCTCTCCGGGACTGGCGAACACCGGGGAGCTGTTTTTT. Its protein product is CASSPGLANTGELFF.

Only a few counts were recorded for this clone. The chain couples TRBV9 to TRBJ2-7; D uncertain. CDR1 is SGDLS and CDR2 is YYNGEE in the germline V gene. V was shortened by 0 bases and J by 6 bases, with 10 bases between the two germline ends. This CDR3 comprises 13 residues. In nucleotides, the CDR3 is TGTGCCAGCAGCGTAGGCCTTTTGGGCGAGCAGTACTTC. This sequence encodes CASSVGLLGEQYF.

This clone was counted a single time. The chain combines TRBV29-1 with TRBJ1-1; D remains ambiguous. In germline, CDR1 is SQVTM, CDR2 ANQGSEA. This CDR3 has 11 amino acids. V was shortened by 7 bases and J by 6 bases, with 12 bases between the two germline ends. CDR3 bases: TGCAGCGGGCTCGAGGGCCCTGAAGCTTTCTTT. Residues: CSGLEGPEAFF. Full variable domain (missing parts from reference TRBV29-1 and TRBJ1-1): SAVISQKPSRDICQRGTSLTIQCQVDSQVTMMFWYRQQPGQSLTLIATANQGSEATYESGFVIDKFPISRPNLTFSTLTVSNMSPEDSSIYLCSGLEGPEAFFGQGTRLTVV.